This T cell receptor beta chain appears in the sequencing data of a study of OX40 agonist ivuxolimab in advanced cancers. Repertoires were generated with immunoSEQ multiplex PCR, while TCRdb's copy carries only in-frame clones and drops some. Of some 100,000 clones in the sample, around 89% are singletons; the top ten hold approximately 0.16%. V was cut by 3 bases and J by 2 bases, with 12 bases left in between. The CDR3 contains 15 residues. Germline V gene lookup returns CDR1 MNHNS and CDR2 SASEGT. The sequenced sample was CD4+ or CD8+ T cells sorted from blood, obtained in a trial of the OX40 agonist ivuxolimab. V usage is TRBV6-1 and J usage is TRBJ2-3; D is ambiguous. This clonotype originated in an adult with an advanced solid tumor such as melanoma, head and neck, liver or kidney cancer. CDR3 residues: CASSEIDGSTDTQYF. In DNA form, the CDR3 reads TGTGCCAGCAGTGAGATAGACGGTTCCACAGATACGCAGTATTTT.